These 11 T cell receptor beta chains were all obtained from the same sample, sequenced in a study of radiotherapy plus CTLA-4 blockade in lung cancer. Data came from immunoSEQ multiplex PCR; TCRdb stores just in-frame clones and leaves some out. The sample holds 20,000 to 25,000 clones, 71% seen once. Material: peripheral blood, obtained from a patient treated with radiotherapy plus ipilimumab. These receptors all come from a human donor with non-small cell lung cancer whose response to radiotherapy plus ipilimumab could not be evaluated.

This clone is labeled as medium-sized. The chain is built from TRBV18 and TRBJ2-7, with 11 bases fitting TRBD2. This CDR3 region has 19 residues. Trimming removed 5 bases from V and 3 bases from J; junction bases left unmatched: 18. Germline V gene sequence: CDR1 KGHSH, CDR2 LQKENI. The chain's CDR3 is CASSSVPLQLAGVSYEQYF. CDR3 DNA sequence: TGTGCCAGCTCATCCGTCCCTTTACAACTAGCGGGAGTAAGCTACGAGCAGTACTTC.

The rearrangement uses TRBV15 and TRBJ2-5, with D perhaps matching TRBD2 (6 bases). V lost 2 bases, J lost 11 bases, and 21 bases lay in between. CDR1 and CDR2 (germline): LNHNV, YYDKDF (reference sequence). The CDR3 contains 15 residues. CDR3 amino acids: CATSRSAGPPGEQYF. Here the CDR3 DNA reads TGTGCCACCAGCAGATCTGCGGGACCTCCCGGTGAGCAGTACTTC.

The chain has TRBV9 and TRBJ1-4; 7 nucleotides align to TRBD1. V dropped 0 bases and J dropped 4; count of bases not matched to a gene: 3. Germline V lookup: CDR1 SGDLS, CDR2 YYNGEE. The CDR3 is 15 residues long. The CDR3 DNA reads as TGTGCCAGCAGCGTAGACAGGGGACATAATGAAAAACTGTTTTTT. Protein product: CASSVDRGHNEKLFF.

This clone was observed a handful of times. CDR3 protein: CASSLDLRVGEKLFF. DNA of the CDR3: TGTGCCAGCAGTTTGGACCTCAGGGTTGGTGAAAAACTGTTTTTT. The V gene is TRBV28, the J gene TRBJ1-4, with D tentatively TRBD1 (5 bases). The length of the CDR3 is 15 residues. The V end was cut by 3 bases, the J end by 7 bases, with 15 bases between. Per germline, CDR1 MDHEN and CDR2 SYDVKM.

The genes are TRBV28 and TRBJ2-1; 14 bases match TRBD2. The CDR3 loop spans 16 amino acids. Germline CDR1 MDHEN, CDR2 SYDVKM. With 2 bases clipped from V and 9 bases from J, the junction kept 6 bases outside the gene matches. CDR3 sequence: CASSLPRTSGRTEQFF. The CDR3 region has the DNA TGTGCCAGCAGTTTACCCAGGACTAGCGGGAGGACTGAGCAGTTCTTC. Filled out from reference TRBV28 and TRBJ2-1, the complete variable domain reads DVKVTQSSRYLVKRTGEKVFLECVQDMDHENMFWYRQDPGLGLRLIYFSYDVKMKEKGDIPEGYSVSREKKERFSLILESASTNQTSMYLCASSLPRTSGRTEQFFGPGTRLTVL.

This clone was picked up a small number of times. This CDR3 is CASSAGSGGHKFF. The DNA of the CDR3 is TGTGCCAGCTCAGCCGGTAGCGGGGGTCATAAGTTCTTC. The chain combines TRBV18 with TRBJ2-1, with 9 positions matching TRBD2. Germline CDR1 reads KGHSH; CDR2 reads LQKENI. V shed 5 bases, J shed 14 bases, and the junction held 10 bases outside the gene matches. This CDR3 region has 13 residues.

The chain carries TRBV5-1 and TRBJ2-1; 12 nucleotides agree with TRBD2. V was clipped by 4 bases and J by 8 bases; unmatched bases: 4. This CDR3 has 14 amino acids. Germline V CDR1 and CDR2: SGHRS, YFSETQ. The CDR3 loop is CASSPTSGSDEQFF. Written as DNA, the CDR3 is TGCGCCAGCAGCCCGACTAGCGGGAGTGATGAGCAGTTCTTC.

The V and J genes are TRBV4-1 and TRBJ2-7; the match to TRBD1 covers 7 bases. V gave up 3 bases and J gave up 2 bases; unmatched junction bases: 7. The germline V gene has CDR1 MGHRA and CDR2 YSYEKL. The CDR3 is 15 amino acids. This CDR3 is CASSQEDRFPYEQYF. CDR3 nucleotide sequence: TGCGCCAGCAGCCAGGAGGACAGGTTCCCCTACGAGCAGTACTTC.

The chain couples TRBV29-1 to TRBJ1-2; 7 positions match TRBD1. In germline, CDR1 is SQVTM, CDR2 ANQGSEA. Trimming took 0 bases from V and 7 from J; bases not matched to a gene: 14. The CDR3 is made up of 16 amino acids. The CDR3 spells CSVEELTRQGRGGYTF. In nucleotides, the CDR3 is TGCAGCGTTGAAGAACTCACGAGACAGGGAAGAGGTGGCTACACCTTC.

V is TRBV29-1 and J is TRBJ2-7, with 7 nucleotides matching TRBD1. CDR3 length: 17 residues. The V gene end was trimmed by 0 bases and the J gene end by 6 bases; junction bases not matched to a gene: 17. CDR1 is SQVTM and CDR2 is ANQGSEA in the germline V gene. The CDR3 reads CSVEDRETGDRFGEQYF. The CDR3 DNA sequence: TGCAGCGTTGAAGATAGGGAAACAGGGGATCGGTTTGGCGAGCAGTACTTC.

The V and J genes are TRBV5-4 and TRBJ2-7; 7 bases fit TRBD2. This CDR3 has 15 amino acids. V dropped 0 bases and J dropped 1; count of bases not matched to a gene: 4. Germline V lookup: CDR1 SGHNT, CDR2 YYREEE (reference sequence). The CDR3 DNA reads as TGTGCCAGCAGCTTGGGCGGGAGCTCTTCCTACGAGCAGTACTTC. Its translation is CASSLGGSSSYEQYF. The complete variable domain, with remaining parts taken from reference TRBV5-4 and TRBJ2-7, reads ETGVTQSPTHLIKTRGQQVTLRCSSQSGHNTVSWYQQALGQGPQFIFQYYREEENGRGNFPPRFSGLQFPNYSSELNVNALELDDSALYLCASSLGGSSSYEQYFGPGTRLTVT.